The rows below give T cell receptor beta chains drawn from one sample of a study of regulatory T cells in long-lasting Graves disease. One entry per CDR3 protein, called by TCRdb with MiXCR from the multiplex PCR reads. In the table there are about 460,000 distinct CDR3 sequences, about 20% of which are singletons. The specimen was peripheral blood mononuclear cells (PBMCs), collected when the disease was refractory, from a patient treated with antithyroid drugs. The source is a female donor with Graves disease. Each CDR3 is given with its conserved first and last residue. The D gene is left open where the match is weak. Size is stated for part of the rows, as once, few or many counts, or as a class when the clone is expanded.

V gene: TRBV27
D gene: -
clone size: many
J gene: TRBJ2-7
CDR3 protein: CASRGGPYYEQYF
CDR3 DNA: TGTGCCAGCCGTGGCGGGCCGTACTACGAGCAGTACTTC

V gene: TRBV19
D gene: -
clone size: -
J gene: TRBJ2-2
CDR3 protein: CASSIQGTGELFF
CDR3 DNA: TGTGCCAGTAGTATTCAGGGGACCGGGGAGCTGTTTTTT

V gene: TRBV12-3/TRBV12-4
D gene: -
clone size: many
J gene: TRBJ1-4
CDR3 protein: CAIGGPTNEKLFF
CDR3 DNA: TGTGCCATTGGAGGGCCAACTAATGAAAAACTGTTTTTT

V gene: TRBV28
D gene: -
clone size: -
J gene: TRBJ2-1
CDR3 protein: CASSFDSQPFF
CDR3 DNA: TGTGCCAGCAGTTTCGACAGCCAGCCGTTCTTC

V gene: TRBV7-2
D gene: TRBD2
clone size: few
J gene: TRBJ2-6
CDR3 protein: CASSWRSSGAGANVLTF
CDR3 DNA: TGTGCCAGCAGCTGGAGATCTAGCGGGGCTGGGGCCAACGTCCTGACTTTC

V gene: TRBV27
D gene: -
clone size: many
J gene: TRBJ1-4
CDR3 protein: CASSSTFTVDIEKLFF
CDR3 DNA: TGTGCCAGCAGTTCGACCTTCACAGTGGATATTGAAAAACTGTTTTTT

V gene: TRBV6-2/TRBV6-3
D gene: -
clone size: few
J gene: TRBJ1-5
CDR3 protein: CASNRDSNQPQHF
CDR3 DNA: TGTGCCAGCAACAGAGATAGCAATCAGCCCCAGCATTTT

V gene: TRBV30
D gene: -
clone size: few
J gene: TRBJ1-1
CDR3 protein: CAWSLGPEAFF
CDR3 DNA: TGTGCCTGGAGTCTGGGTCCTGAAGCTTTCTTT

V gene: TRBV7-2
D gene: -
clone size: few
J gene: TRBJ2-1
CDR3 protein: CASSLMEANEQFF
CDR3 DNA: TGTGCCAGCAGCTTAATGGAAGCCAATGAGCAGTTCTTC

V gene: TRBV7-2
D gene: -
clone size: -
J gene: TRBJ2-7
CDR3 protein: CASSLAGLEGRREQYF
CDR3 DNA: TGTGCCAGCAGCTTAGCGGGATTAGAGGGGAGGAGAGAGCAGTACTTC

V gene: TRBV28
D gene: -
clone size: few
J gene: TRBJ2-3
CDR3 protein: CASSPAGQFADTQYF
CDR3 DNA: TGTGCCAGCAGTCCAGCGGGCCAATTTGCAGATACGCAGTATTTT

V gene: TRBV29-1
D gene: -
clone size: -
J gene: TRBJ1-1
CDR3 protein: CSVPRGTEAFF
CDR3 DNA: TGCAGCGTTCCCCGGGGCACTGAAGCTTTCTTT

V gene: TRBV7-2
D gene: TRBD2
clone size: many
J gene: TRBJ2-5
CDR3 protein: CASSRSGTSGQETQYF
CDR3 DNA: TGTGCCAGCAGCCGCTCCGGGACTAGCGGGCAAGAGACCCAGTACTTC

V gene: TRBV24-1
D gene: -
clone size: -
J gene: TRBJ2-3
CDR3 protein: CATSDLWFDTQYF
CDR3 DNA: TGTGCCACCAGTGATTTATGGTTCGATACGCAGTATTTT

V gene: TRBV12-5
D gene: -
clone size: many
J gene: TRBJ1-2
CDR3 protein: CASGLVIRRNYGYTF
CDR3 DNA: TGTGCTAGTGGTTTGGTAATTCGACGCAACTATGGCTACACCTTC

V gene: TRBV5-1
D gene: -
clone size: -
J gene: TRBJ2-2
CDR3 protein: CASSVEGAVPGELFF
CDR3 DNA: TGTGCCAGCAGCGTAGAAGGGGCGGTTCCCGGGGAGCTGTTTTTT

V gene: TRBV24-1
D gene: TRBD2
clone size: few
J gene: TRBJ2-2
CDR3 protein: CATRETGLAGRLNTGELFF
CDR3 DNA: TGTGCCACCAGAGAAACGGGACTAGCGGGCCGGCTGAACACCGGGGAGCTGTTTTTT

V gene: TRBV29-1
D gene: TRBD1
clone size: -
J gene: TRBJ2-7
CDR3 protein: CSVEDPGQAYEQYF
CDR3 DNA: TGCAGCGTTGAAGATCCCGGACAGGCCTACGAGCAGTACTTC

V gene: TRBV20-1
D gene: -
clone size: -
J gene: TRBJ1-2
CDR3 protein: CSASERGPIPNYGYTF
CDR3 DNA: TGCAGTGCCTCAGAGCGAGGACCTATCCCTAACTATGGCTACACCTTC

V gene: TRBV30
D gene: TRBD2
clone size: few
J gene: TRBJ2-7
CDR3 protein: CAWSPRLAGISYEQYF
CDR3 DNA: TGTGCCTGGAGTCCAAGACTAGCGGGGATCTCCTACGAGCAGTACTTC

V gene: TRBV6-2/TRBV6-3
D gene: TRBD1
clone size: -
J gene: TRBJ2-1
CDR3 protein: CASRTGSGNEQFF
CDR3 DNA: TGTGCCAGCAGGACAGGGTCAGGAAATGAGCAGTTCTTC

V gene: TRBV11-3
D gene: TRBD2
clone size: few
J gene: TRBJ2-2
CDR3 protein: CASSTGTSAGTGELFF
CDR3 DNA: TGTGCCAGCAGCACAGGGACTAGCGCGGGGACCGGGGAGCTGTTTTTT

V gene: TRBV7-2
D gene: TRBD1
clone size: many
J gene: TRBJ2-7
CDR3 protein: CASSLSGQGINEQYF
CDR3 DNA: TGTGCCAGCAGCTTAAGTGGACAGGGAATCAACGAGCAGTACTTC

V gene: TRBV20-1
D gene: -
clone size: -
J gene: TRBJ2-7
CDR3 protein: CSARDDGGAGYEQYF
CDR3 DNA: TGCAGTGCTAGAGATGATGGGGGCGCGGGCTACGAGCAGTACTTC

V gene: TRBV19
D gene: TRBD1
clone size: -
J gene: TRBJ2-7
CDR3 protein: CASSNRGQGAFNEQYF
CDR3 DNA: TGTGCCAGTAGTAATCGGGGACAGGGGGCCTTCAACGAGCAGTACTTC

V gene: TRBV12-3/TRBV12-4
D gene: -
clone size: -
J gene: TRBJ2-7
CDR3 protein: CASSSSGTDTYEQYF
CDR3 DNA: TGTGCCAGCAGCTCCTCAGGTACCGATACCTACGAGCAGTACTTC

V gene: TRBV28
D gene: -
clone size: -
J gene: TRBJ2-1
CDR3 protein: CASSLDRAGTQRIDEQFF
CDR3 DNA: TGTGCCAGCAGTTTAGACAGGGCGGGGACACAAAGGATAGATGAGCAGTTCTTC

V gene: TRBV4-1
D gene: TRBD2
clone size: -
J gene: TRBJ2-4
CDR3 protein: CASSRGLAGGWSKNIQYF
CDR3 DNA: TGCGCCAGCAGCCGGGGACTAGCGGGGGGGTGGTCCAAAAACATTCAGTACTTC

V gene: TRBV5-4
D gene: TRBD1
clone size: few
J gene: TRBJ2-5
CDR3 protein: CASSLKTGQETQYF
CDR3 DNA: TGTGCCAGCAGCCTCAAGACAGGGCAAGAGACCCAGTACTTC

V gene: TRBV24-1
D gene: -
clone size: many
J gene: TRBJ1-1
CDR3 protein: CATSDFGGTEAFF
CDR3 DNA: TGTGCCACCAGTGATTTCGGGGGCACTGAAGCTTTCTTT

V gene: TRBV12-3/TRBV12-4
D gene: -
clone size: -
J gene: TRBJ1-2
CDR3 protein: CASSTGTKASNYGYTF
CDR3 DNA: TGTGCCAGCAGCACCGGGACCAAAGCCTCTAACTATGGCTACACCTTC

V gene: TRBV5-5
D gene: -
clone size: -
J gene: TRBJ1-2
CDR3 protein: CASSLVGHGYTF
CDR3 DNA: TGTGCCAGCAGCTTGGTCGGTCATGGCTACACCTTC

V gene: TRBV6-2/TRBV6-3
D gene: -
clone size: many
J gene: TRBJ1-4
CDR3 protein: CASSYARGEKLFF
CDR3 DNA: TGTGCCAGCAGTTACGCCAGGGGCGAAAAACTGTTTTTT

V gene: TRBV7-9
D gene: TRBD1
clone size: many
J gene: TRBJ2-7
CDR3 protein: CASSLAGQGYEQYF
CDR3 DNA: TGTGCCAGCAGCTTGGCGGGACAGGGTTACGAGCAGTACTTC

V gene: TRBV9
D gene: -
clone size: few
J gene: TRBJ2-7
CDR3 protein: CASSPGVGTTYEQYF
CDR3 DNA: TGTGCCAGCAGCCCCGGGGTAGGCACCACCTACGAGCAGTACTTC

V gene: TRBV28
D gene: -
clone size: many
J gene: TRBJ1-2
CDR3 protein: CASRPSTVNYGYTF
CDR3 DNA: TGTGCCAGCAGGCCGAGTACAGTTAACTATGGCTACACCTTC

V gene: TRBV30
D gene: -
clone size: many
J gene: TRBJ2-4
CDR3 protein: CAWSTGSGIQYF
CDR3 DNA: TGTGCCTGGAGTACAGGGAGCGGCATTCAGTACTTC

V gene: TRBV12-3/TRBV12-4
D gene: -
clone size: -
J gene: TRBJ2-5
CDR3 protein: CASSFQLREETQYF
CDR3 DNA: TGTGCCAGCAGTTTCCAACTCAGGGAAGAGACCCAGTACTTC

V gene: TRBV28
D gene: -
clone size: many
J gene: TRBJ2-5
CDR3 protein: CASRRVGNRETQYF
CDR3 DNA: TGTGCCAGCAGGAGGGTAGGGAATAGGGAGACCCAGTACTTC

V gene: TRBV4-1
D gene: TRBD1
clone size: few
J gene: TRBJ1-4
CDR3 protein: CASSRGQGFGEKLFF
CDR3 DNA: TGCGCCAGCAGCCGGGGACAGGGATTCGGAGAAAAACTGTTTTTT

V gene: TRBV27
D gene: -
clone size: many
J gene: TRBJ2-7
CDR3 protein: CASRGPSYEQYF
CDR3 DNA: TGTGCCAGCAGGGGGCCTTCCTACGAGCAGTACTTC

V gene: TRBV7-9
D gene: -
clone size: few
J gene: TRBJ1-2
CDR3 protein: CASSLGRGDYGYTF
CDR3 DNA: TGTGCCAGCAGCTTAGGGAGGGGGGACTATGGCTACACCTTC

V gene: TRBV3-1
D gene: -
clone size: many
J gene: TRBJ1-2
CDR3 protein: CASSPEGNGYTF
CDR3 DNA: TGTGCCAGCAGCCCCGAAGGGAACGGCTACACCTTC

V gene: TRBV30
D gene: -
clone size: -
J gene: TRBJ2-2
CDR3 protein: CAWSVYRGGELFF
CDR3 DNA: TGTGCCTGGAGTGTATACCGGGGCGGGGAGCTGTTTTTT

V gene: TRBV2
D gene: TRBD1
clone size: many
J gene: TRBJ1-5
CDR3 protein: CASRNRTGRNQPQHF
CDR3 DNA: TGTGCCAGCAGAAATAGGACAGGACGCAATCAGCCCCAGCATTTT

V gene: TRBV12-3/TRBV12-4
D gene: TRBD1
clone size: few
J gene: TRBJ1-1
CDR3 protein: CASSLEGQGDTEAFF
CDR3 DNA: TGTGCCAGCAGTTTAGAGGGACAGGGAGACACTGAAGCTTTCTTT

V gene: TRBV7-3
D gene: -
clone size: many
J gene: TRBJ1-1
CDR3 protein: CASRLGGPGADTEAFF
CDR3 DNA: TGTGCCAGCAGATTAGGGGGTCCAGGGGCGGACACTGAAGCTTTCTTT

V gene: TRBV27
D gene: -
clone size: many
J gene: TRBJ1-2
CDR3 protein: CASSPGATNYGYTF
CDR3 DNA: TGTGCCAGCAGTCCCGGGGCTACTAACTATGGCTACACCTTC

V gene: TRBV28
D gene: -
clone size: many
J gene: TRBJ2-2
CDR3 protein: CASREGRNTGELFF
CDR3 DNA: TGTGCCAGCAGAGAGGGGCGGAACACCGGGGAGCTGTTTTTT

V gene: TRBV7-9
D gene: -
clone size: -
J gene: TRBJ1-1
CDR3 protein: CASSLASGLSTEAFF
CDR3 DNA: TGTGCCAGCAGCTTAGCTTCCGGGTTGAGCACTGAAGCTTTCTTT

V gene: TRBV12-3/TRBV12-4
D gene: TRBD1
clone size: many
J gene: TRBJ2-7
CDR3 protein: CASRGQGPPYEQYF
CDR3 DNA: TGTGCCAGCAGGGGACAGGGGCCACCCTACGAGCAGTACTTC

V gene: TRBV11-2
D gene: -
clone size: many
J gene: TRBJ2-7
CDR3 protein: CASSLVTGFEQYF
CDR3 DNA: TGTGCCAGCAGCTTAGTAACGGGATTCGAGCAGTACTTC

V gene: TRBV3-1
D gene: -
clone size: many
J gene: TRBJ2-7
CDR3 protein: CASSQDLHEQYF
CDR3 DNA: TGTGCCAGCAGCCAAGACTTGCACGAGCAGTACTTC

V gene: TRBV12-3/TRBV12-4
D gene: TRBD2
clone size: few
J gene: TRBJ2-3
CDR3 protein: CASSRDRGGGTDTQYF
CDR3 DNA: TGTGCCAGCAGCCGGGATCGCGGGGGGGGCACAGATACGCAGTATTTT

V gene: TRBV4-3
D gene: -
clone size: -
J gene: TRBJ2-5
CDR3 protein: CASSQVGLRKETQYF
CDR3 DNA: TGCGCCAGCAGCCAAGTTGGTCTAAGGAAAGAGACCCAGTACTTC

V gene: TRBV10-3
D gene: TRBD1
clone size: few
J gene: TRBJ1-2
CDR3 protein: CAISELRTGGYGYTF
CDR3 DNA: TGTGCCATCAGTGAACTACGGACAGGAGGCTATGGCTACACCTTC

V gene: TRBV6-9
D gene: -
clone size: few
J gene: TRBJ1-1
CDR3 protein: CASSYSHTGNTEAFF
CDR3 DNA: TGTGCCAGCAGTTACTCCCATACAGGGAACACTGAAGCTTTCTTT

V gene: TRBV3-1
D gene: -
clone size: many
J gene: TRBJ1-1
CDR3 protein: CASSQTRSGTEAFF
CDR3 DNA: TGTGCCAGCAGCCAAACTCGGAGTGGGACTGAAGCTTTCTTT

V gene: TRBV20-1
D gene: -
clone size: few
J gene: TRBJ1-4
CDR3 protein: CSARVGANEKLFF
CDR3 DNA: TGCAGTGCTAGAGTTGGGGCTAATGAAAAACTGTTTTTT

V gene: TRBV2
D gene: TRBD2
clone size: few
J gene: TRBJ2-3
CDR3 protein: CASSASGRTDTQYF
CDR3 DNA: TGTGCCAGCAGTGCCAGCGGGAGGACAGATACGCAGTATTTT